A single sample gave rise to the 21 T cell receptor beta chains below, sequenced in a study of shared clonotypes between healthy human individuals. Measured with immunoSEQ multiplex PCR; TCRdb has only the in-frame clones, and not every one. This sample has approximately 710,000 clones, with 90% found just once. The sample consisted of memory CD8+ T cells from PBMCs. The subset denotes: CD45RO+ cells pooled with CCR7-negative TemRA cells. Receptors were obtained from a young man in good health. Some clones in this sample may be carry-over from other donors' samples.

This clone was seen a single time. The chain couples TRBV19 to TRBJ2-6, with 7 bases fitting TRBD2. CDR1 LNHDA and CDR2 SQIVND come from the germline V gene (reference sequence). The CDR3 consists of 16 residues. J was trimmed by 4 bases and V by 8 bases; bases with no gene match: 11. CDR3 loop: CASCRTRTAGANVLTF. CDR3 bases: TGTGCCAGTTGCAGGACTAGAACGGCCGGGGCCAACGTCCTGACTTTC.

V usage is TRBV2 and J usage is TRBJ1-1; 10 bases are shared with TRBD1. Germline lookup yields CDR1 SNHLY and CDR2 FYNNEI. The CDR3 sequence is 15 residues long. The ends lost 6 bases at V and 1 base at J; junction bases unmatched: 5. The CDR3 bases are TGTGCCAGCAGGCATTGGGACAGGGGGAACACTGAAGCTTTCTTT. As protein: CASRHWDRGNTEAFF.

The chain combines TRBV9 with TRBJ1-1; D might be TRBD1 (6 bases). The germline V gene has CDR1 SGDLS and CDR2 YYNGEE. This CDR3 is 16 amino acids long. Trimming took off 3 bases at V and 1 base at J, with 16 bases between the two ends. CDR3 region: CASSEPEIQGNTEAFF. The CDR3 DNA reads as TGTGCCAGCAGCGAACCAGAAATACAGGGGAACACTGAAGCTTTCTTT.

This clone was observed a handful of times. In DNA, the CDR3 is TGTGCCAGCAGCTTAGCGACAGGAGAAGCTTTCTTT. Residues: CASSLATGEAFF. V and J are TRBV7-9 and TRBJ1-1; weak D call: TRBD1 (6 bases). The CDR3 sequence is 12 residues long. Trimming removed 0 bases from V and 8 bases from J, with 7 bases in between. CDR1 is SEHNR, CDR2 FQNEAQ, per germline (reference sequence).

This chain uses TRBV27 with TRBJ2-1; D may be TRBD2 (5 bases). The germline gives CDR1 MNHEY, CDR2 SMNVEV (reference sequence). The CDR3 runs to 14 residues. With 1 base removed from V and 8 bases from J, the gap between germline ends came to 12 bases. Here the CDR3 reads CASSLFSGSHEQFF. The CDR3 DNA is TGTGCCAGCAGTTTATTTTCGGGGTCGCATGAGCAGTTCTTC.

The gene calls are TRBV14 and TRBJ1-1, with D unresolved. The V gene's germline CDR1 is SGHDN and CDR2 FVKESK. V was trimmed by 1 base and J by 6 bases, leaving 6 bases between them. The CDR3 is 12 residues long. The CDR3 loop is CASSQGSPEAFF. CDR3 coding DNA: TGTGCCAGCAGCCAAGGCTCCCCTGAAGCTTTCTTT.

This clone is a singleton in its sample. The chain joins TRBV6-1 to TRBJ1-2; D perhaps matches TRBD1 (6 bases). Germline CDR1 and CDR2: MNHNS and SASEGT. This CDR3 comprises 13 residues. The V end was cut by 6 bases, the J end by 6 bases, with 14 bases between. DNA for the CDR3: TGTGCCAGCAGAGATGGGGGGCTAAATGGCTACACCTTC. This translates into CASRDGGLNGYTF.

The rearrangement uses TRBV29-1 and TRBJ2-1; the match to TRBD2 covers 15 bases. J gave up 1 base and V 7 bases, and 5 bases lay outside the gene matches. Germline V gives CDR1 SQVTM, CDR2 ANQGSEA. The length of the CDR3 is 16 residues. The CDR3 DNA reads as TGCAGCGCCAGGACTAGCGGGAGGGAATCCTACAATGAGCAGTTCTTC. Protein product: CSARTSGRESYNEQFF.

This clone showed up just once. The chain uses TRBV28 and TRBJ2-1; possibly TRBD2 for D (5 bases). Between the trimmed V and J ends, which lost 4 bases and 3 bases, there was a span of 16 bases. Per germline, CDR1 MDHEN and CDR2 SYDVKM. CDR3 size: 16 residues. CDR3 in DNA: TGTGCCAGCAGTTATTTAGCGAGCGGAGGCTACAATGAGCAGTTCTTC. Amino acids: CASSYLASGGYNEQFF.

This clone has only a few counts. This chain's CDR3 is CASSSGAGNYGYTF. The CDR3 DNA follows: TGTGCCAGCAGCTCTGGAGCAGGGAACTATGGCTACACCTTC. The chain carries TRBV5-6 and TRBJ1-2; the D gene is possibly TRBD1 (5 bases). Trimming took off 3 bases at V and 2 bases at J, with 11 bases between the two ends. Germline CDR1 reads SGHDT; CDR2 reads YYEEEE. The CDR3 extends over 14 amino acids.

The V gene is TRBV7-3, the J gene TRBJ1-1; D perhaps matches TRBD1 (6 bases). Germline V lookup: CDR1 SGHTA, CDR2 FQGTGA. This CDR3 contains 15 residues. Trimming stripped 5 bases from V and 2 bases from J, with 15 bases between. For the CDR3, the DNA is TGTGCCAGCAGCCTGAACCGGGGGCTCAACACTGAAGCTTTCTTT. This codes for CASSLNRGLNTEAFF.

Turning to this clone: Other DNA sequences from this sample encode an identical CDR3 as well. CDR3 amino acids: CASSIGTGLSYEQYF. Here the CDR3 DNA reads TGTGCCAGTAGTATCGGGACAGGGCTTTCCTACGAGCAGTACTTC. This chain uses TRBV19 with TRBJ2-7; 9 nucleotides match TRBD1. Trimming took 3 bases from V and 1 from J; bases not matched to a gene: 4. The CDR3 totals 15 residues. The germline gives CDR1 LNHDA, CDR2 SQIVND (reference sequence).

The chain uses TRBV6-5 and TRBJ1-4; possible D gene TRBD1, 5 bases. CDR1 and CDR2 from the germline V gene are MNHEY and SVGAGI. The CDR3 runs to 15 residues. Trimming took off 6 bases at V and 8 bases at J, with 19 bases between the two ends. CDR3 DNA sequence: TGTGCCAGCAGCAGGAGCGGCGGGGGAAGAGAAAAACTGTTTTTT. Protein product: CASSRSGGGREKLFF.

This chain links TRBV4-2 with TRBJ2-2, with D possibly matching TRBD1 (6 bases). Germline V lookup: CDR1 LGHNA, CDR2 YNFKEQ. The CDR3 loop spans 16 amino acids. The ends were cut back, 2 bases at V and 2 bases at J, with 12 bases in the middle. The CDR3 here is CASSQKGHTNTGELFF. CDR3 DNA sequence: TGTGCCAGCAGCCAAAAGGGACACACCAACACCGGGGAGCTGTTTTTT.

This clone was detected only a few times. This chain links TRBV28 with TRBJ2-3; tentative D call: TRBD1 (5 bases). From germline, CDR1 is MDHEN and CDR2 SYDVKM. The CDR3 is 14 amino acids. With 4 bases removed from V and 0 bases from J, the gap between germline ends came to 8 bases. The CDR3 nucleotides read TGTGCCAGCAGTTCACAGGTTAGCACAGATACGCAGTATTTT. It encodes CASSSQVSTDTQYF.

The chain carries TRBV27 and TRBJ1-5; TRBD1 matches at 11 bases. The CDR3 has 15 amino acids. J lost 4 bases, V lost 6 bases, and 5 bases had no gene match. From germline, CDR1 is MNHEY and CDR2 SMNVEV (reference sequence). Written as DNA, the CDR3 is TGTGCCAGCAGGGGGGGACAGGGGGAGAATCAGCCCCAGCATTTT. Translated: CASRGGQGENQPQHF.

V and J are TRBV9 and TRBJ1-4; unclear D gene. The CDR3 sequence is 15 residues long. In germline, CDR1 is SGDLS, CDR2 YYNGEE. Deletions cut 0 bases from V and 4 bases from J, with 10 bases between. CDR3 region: CASSVEGSFNEKLFF. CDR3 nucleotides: TGTGCCAGCAGCGTAGAAGGCAGCTTTAATGAAAAACTGTTTTTT.

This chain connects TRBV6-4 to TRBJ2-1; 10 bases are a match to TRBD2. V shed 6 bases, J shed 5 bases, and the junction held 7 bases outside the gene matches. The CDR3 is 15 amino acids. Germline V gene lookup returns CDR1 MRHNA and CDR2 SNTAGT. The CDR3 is CASRKLAGSHNEQFF. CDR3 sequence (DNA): TGTGCCAGCAGGAAACTAGCGGGAAGCCACAATGAGCAGTTCTTC.

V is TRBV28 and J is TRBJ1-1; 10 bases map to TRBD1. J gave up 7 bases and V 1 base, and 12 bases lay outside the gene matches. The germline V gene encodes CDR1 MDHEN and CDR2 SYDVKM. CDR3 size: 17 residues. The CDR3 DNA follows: TGTGCCAGCAGTTTATTTGGGCCGGGACAGGGGAACGGTGAAGCTTTCTTT. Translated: CASSLFGPGQGNGEAFF.

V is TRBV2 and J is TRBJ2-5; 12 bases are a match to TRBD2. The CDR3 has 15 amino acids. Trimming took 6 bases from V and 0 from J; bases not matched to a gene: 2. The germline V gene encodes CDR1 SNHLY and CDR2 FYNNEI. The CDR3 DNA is TGTGCCAGCAGGGGGACTAGCGGGTACCAAGAGACCCAGTACTTC. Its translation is CASRGTSGYQETQYF. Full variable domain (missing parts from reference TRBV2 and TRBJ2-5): EPEVTQTPSHQVTQMGQEVILRCVPISNHLYFYWYRQILGQKVEFLVSFYNNEISEKSEIFDDQFSVERPDGSNFTLKIRSTKLEDSAMYFCASRGTSGYQETQYFGPGTRLLVL.

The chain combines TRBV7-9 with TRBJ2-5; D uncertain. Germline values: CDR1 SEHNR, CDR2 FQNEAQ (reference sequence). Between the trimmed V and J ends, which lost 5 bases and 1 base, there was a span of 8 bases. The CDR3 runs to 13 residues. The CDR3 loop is CASSPRLQETQYF. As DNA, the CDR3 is TGTGCCAGCAGCCCTCGCCTCCAAGAGACCCAGTACTTC.